This T cell receptor (beta chain) was sequenced for a study of shared clonotypes between healthy human individuals. Trimming shortened V by 4 bases and J by 7 bases, and 8 bases separated the two germline ends. CDR1 is MNHNY and CDR2 is SVGAGI in the germline V gene (reference sequence). The CDR3 has 12 amino acids. Method: immunoSEQ multiplex PCR; TCRdb's copy keeps in-frame clones and lacks some. The sample has more than 400,000 clones; approximately 78% are singletons. The chain employs TRBV6-6 and TRBJ1-5; a weak D match, TRBD1 (5 bases). The sequence was obtained from a woman aged 40 to 50 in good health. Some clones in this sample may be carry-over from other donors' samples. The sample was PBMCs. CDR3 DNA: TGTGCCAGCAGTTCGGGACTCCAGCCCCAGCATTTT. It translates to CASSSGLQPQHF.